This is a list of T cell receptor beta chains from one sample in a study of T cells after yellow fever vaccination. TCRdb re-derived calls from the 5' RACE reads in MiXCR, one entry per CDR3 protein. This table has a few hundred thousand distinct CDR3 sequences, approximately 3.8% appearing once. The sequencing here drew on PBMCs, taken on the day of the yellow fever booster vaccination. The receptors were sampled from a man younger than 30 who received the YFV17D yellow fever vaccine. Both conserved end residues are part of each CDR3. The D gene is left open where the match is weak. The size entry is marked missing in some rows and otherwise reads once, few, many or a size class.

v_gene	j_gene	abundance	d_gene	CDR3nt	CDR3aa
TRBV9	TRBJ1-1	few	-	TGTGCCAGCAGCGTAGTCGTCAGCTTGAACACTGAAGCTTTCTTT	CASSVVVSLNTEAFF
TRBV2	TRBJ2-1	many	-	TGTGCCAGCATGGGGTTAGGTGAGCAGTTCTTC	CASMGLGEQFF
TRBV18	TRBJ1-5	few	-	TGTGCCAGCTCACCACAGGGCCAAGAACAGCCCCAGCATTTT	CASSPQGQEQPQHF
TRBV20-1	TRBJ2-7	few	-	TGCAGTGCTAGGGGCAGCTACGAGCAGTACTTC	CSARGSYEQYF
TRBV5-1	TRBJ2-1	many	TRBD2	TGCGCCAGCAGCTTGGTTTTAGCGGGGAGTTACAATGAGCAGTTCTTC	CASSLVLAGSYNEQFF
TRBV7-9	TRBJ2-1	many	TRBD2	TGTGCCAGCAGCCCCGGGACTAGCGGGGGGGCTAGCTACAATGAGCAGTTCTTC	CASSPGTSGGASYNEQFF
TRBV7-7	TRBJ2-3	few	TRBD1	TGTGCTAGCAGCCCTCGAACAGGGGCGACAGATACGCAGTATTTT	CASSPRTGATDTQYF
TRBV20-1	TRBJ1-2	few	-	TGCAGTGCTACCGCGGACCTGAGGGGCTACACCTTC	CSATADLRGYTF
TRBV12-3/TRBV12-4	TRBJ2-5	-	-	TGTGCCAGCAGTTTTCTAGCCGCCGGGGATCGAGAGACCCAGTACTTC	CASSFLAAGDRETQYF
TRBV6-6	TRBJ2-5	many	TRBD2	TGTGCCAGCAGCAGCACTAGCGGGGGGAACCAAGAGACCCAGTACTTC	CASSSTSGGNQETQYF
TRBV28	TRBJ1-1	-	TRBD1	TGTGCCAGCAGTTCTCAGGGGGCTGGGGGGACTGAAGCTTTCTTT	CASSSQGAGGTEAFF
TRBV20-1	TRBJ1-2	-	-	TGCAGTGCTAGAGATGGTGTCCGAGGACAGTCTGACACCTTC	CSARDGVRGQSDTF
TRBV7-2	TRBJ1-1	many	-	TGTGCCAGCAGCTTGAGGGGGGTTCGGTACACTGAAGCTTTCTTT	CASSLRGVRYTEAFF
TRBV20-1	TRBJ1-1	few	-	TGCAGTGCTCTCAAGGGGGGGCCGGTCACTGAAGCTTTCTTT	CSALKGGPVTEAFF
TRBV5-1	TRBJ2-7	many	-	TGCGCCAGCAGCGTCTCGCCGAGCTCCTACGAGCAGTACTTC	CASSVSPSSYEQYF
TRBV11-2	TRBJ1-2	many	-	TGTGCCAGCAGCTTACTCCAGCAGGAAGCCTTC	CASSLLQQEAF
TRBV6-5	TRBJ2-7	few	TRBD1	TGTGCCAGCAGTGACAGGGCCTACGAGCAGTACTTC	CASSDRAYEQYF
TRBV11-2	TRBJ2-1	-	TRBD1	TGTGCCAGTAGAGGTCGGGACAGGGTGAGTTTGAATGAGCAGTTCTTC	CASRGRDRVSLNEQFF
TRBV18	TRBJ2-1	-	-	TGTGCCAGCTCACCCTGGGACGGGGACAATGAGCAGTTCTTC	CASSPWDGDNEQFF
TRBV7-9	TRBJ1-5	few	-	TGTGCCAGCAGCCTAGACACTAGCAATCAGCCCCAGCATTTT	CASSLDTSNQPQHF
TRBV12-3/TRBV12-4	TRBJ1-1	-	-	TGTGCCAGCAGTTTGGGGGGGCAGAACACTGAAGCTTTCTTT	CASSLGGQNTEAFF
TRBV19	TRBJ2-7	-	-	TGTGCCAGTAGTCCGAGACAGACGCCCTACGAGCAGTACTTC	CASSPRQTPYEQYF
TRBV20-1	TRBJ1-2	many	TRBD1	TGCAGTGCTAGTTCGACAGGGGTAGGCTATGGCTACACCTTC	CSASSTGVGYGYTF
TRBV20-1	TRBJ2-1	-	TRBD2	TGCAGTGCTCGGCCCCCTAGCGGGGGGATCGGTGAGCAGTTCTTC	CSARPPSGGIGEQFF
TRBV2	TRBJ2-7	-	TRBD1	TGTGCCAGGGGGACAGGGCACGACGAGCAGTACTTC	CARGTGHDEQYF
TRBV20-1	TRBJ2-2	-	TRBD1	TGCAGTGCTCAGACAGGGCCCGCCGGGGAGCTGTTTTTT	CSAQTGPAGELFF
TRBV28	TRBJ1-1	-	-	TGTGCCAGCATTGGAGCTCGGGGGGAGAACACTGAAGCTTTCTTT	CASIGARGENTEAFF
TRBV7-9	TRBJ2-1	-	-	TGTGCCAGCAGTCCTGGCCCGACCAGCTCCTACAATGAGCAGTTCTTC	CASSPGPTSSYNEQFF
TRBV7-2	TRBJ1-5	many	-	TGTGCCAGCAGCCCTTCGACAGAGAGTCAGCCCCAGCATTTT	CASSPSTESQPQHF
TRBV7-2	TRBJ2-3	few	TRBD2	TGTGCCAGCAGCTTTGGGACTAGCGGGACAGATACGCAGTATTTT	CASSFGTSGTDTQYF
TRBV11-2	TRBJ2-6	-	TRBD1	TGTGCCAGCAGCTCATGGCGGGACAGGCTTAAGCCTTCTGGGGCCAACGTCCTGACTTTC	CASSSWRDRLKPSGANVLTF
TRBV5-1	TRBJ1-5	few	-	TGCGCCAGCAGCTTGGGCCCGAGGGTTCGGCCCCAGCATTTT	CASSLGPRVRPQHF
TRBV5-1	TRBJ2-2	-	-	TGCGCCAGCAGCCTGGACAGCCCAAGGACCGGGGAGCTGTTTTTT	CASSLDSPRTGELFF
TRBV20-1	TRBJ2-7	few	TRBD2	TGCAGTGCTAGAGATAGTGCTAGCGGGGGCCCCTACGAGCAGTACTTC	CSARDSASGGPYEQYF
TRBV12-3/TRBV12-4	TRBJ1-1	many	-	TGTGCCAGCACCGGAAGGGGTGACACATCAGCTTTCTTT	CASTGRGDTSAFF
TRBV14	TRBJ1-4	many	-	TGTGCCAGCAGCCAAGATCTCGCCCTCGACGGTTCGGGGGAAAAACTGTTTTTT	CASSQDLALDGSGEKLFF
TRBV7-2	TRBJ2-1	-	-	TGTGCCAGCAGCTTTCACGAGTCCGACGGACAGTTCTTC	CASSFHESDGQFF
TRBV6-4	TRBJ2-1	few	-	TGTGCCAGCAGTGCACTAGCTGGCAATGAGCAGTTCTTC	CASSALAGNEQFF
TRBV6-2/TRBV6-3	TRBJ1-2	few	-	TGTGCCAGCAGTTACTCTGACGGACGCTATGGCTACACCTTC	CASSYSDGRYGYTF
TRBV7-6	TRBJ2-7	-	TRBD1	TGTGCCAGCAGCTGGACAGGGGGCGAGCAGTACTTC	CASSWTGGEQYF
TRBV6-5	TRBJ1-2	-	TRBD1	TGTGCCAGCACGGGACAGGGGAACGGCTACACCTTC	CASTGQGNGYTF
TRBV29-1	TRBJ2-7	-	-	TGCAGCGTTGAGCTGCCCACCTACGAGCAGTACTTC	CSVELPTYEQYF
TRBV14	TRBJ2-2	-	-	TGTGCCAGCAGCCAAGATTCAGGTTCGGGGAACACCGGGGAGCTGTTTTTT	CASSQDSGSGNTGELFF
TRBV7-2	TRBJ1-2	many	-	TGTGCCAGCAGCTTAGCGACCGGGGATGGCTACACCTTC	CASSLATGDGYTF
TRBV4-3	TRBJ2-2	few	-	TGCGCCAGCAGCCAAGAGATCGTAACAGGGTCTGCGGGGGAGCTGTTTTTT	CASSQEIVTGSAGELFF
TRBV7-2	TRBJ2-1	few	TRBD2	TGTGCCAGCAGCTTAGTGGGGTTCAGCGGGGGGCCCTACAATGAGCAGTTCTTC	CASSLVGFSGGPYNEQFF
TRBV18	TRBJ1-6	few	-	TGTGCCAGCTCGCCAGGACCAGTGGAGAATTCACCCCTCCACTTT	CASSPGPVENSPLHF
TRBV7-9	TRBJ2-3	many	-	TGTGCCAGCAGCTTGTCGCGGTTTGGTACAGATACGCAGTATTTT	CASSLSRFGTDTQYF
TRBV7-3	TRBJ1-1	many	-	TGTGCCAGCAGCCCCGGGCCGGGAGTGCCTTTCTTT	CASSPGPGVPFF
TRBV6-5	TRBJ2-5	many	TRBD2	TGTGCCAGCAGCCTTAGCGGGGGCGGAAGTTGGACCCAGTACTTC	CASSLSGGGSWTQYF
TRBV6-6	TRBJ1-2	many	-	TGTGCCAGCAGTTACTCGTCTGCTGGCCTGCCCCACTATGGCTACACCTTC	CASSYSSAGLPHYGYTF
TRBV7-2	TRBJ2-7	few	-	TGTGCCAGCAGCTCGAACAGGGCGGCCTACGAGCAGTACTTC	CASSSNRAAYEQYF
TRBV7-3	TRBJ2-3	many	-	TGTGCCAGCAGCTTAGAGGGGCGCTACCCTAGCACAGATACGCAGTATTTT	CASSLEGRYPSTDTQYF
TRBV7-8	TRBJ1-1	-	-	TGTGCCAGCAGCTTACGTTACGGGGGGCACACTGAAGCTTTCTTT	CASSLRYGGHTEAFF
TRBV6-2/TRBV6-3	TRBJ1-2	many	TRBD1	TGTGCCAGCAGTTACGGAGGGGGCGATGGCTACACCTTC	CASSYGGGDGYTF
TRBV5-4	TRBJ1-2	-	-	TGTGCCAGCAGCTTGGACCCGTCGACAAGAAACTATGGCTACACCTTC	CASSLDPSTRNYGYTF
TRBV30	TRBJ2-1	-	TRBD2	TGTGCCGGGACTAGCTCCTACAATGAGCAGTTCTTC	CAGTSSYNEQFF
TRBV7-2	TRBJ1-2	many	-	TGTGCCAGCAGCGACGCCCAAGGCCCCGGGTATGGCTACACCTTC	CASSDAQGPGYGYTF
TRBV6-1	TRBJ1-1	few	-	TGTGCCACCGGGGTTTTTGGGGCTGAAGCTTTCTTT	CATGVFGAEAFF
TRBV20-1	TRBJ2-1	many	-	TGCAGTGCTAGTGGAAGGCGGACCTACAATGAGCAGTTCTTC	CSASGRRTYNEQFF